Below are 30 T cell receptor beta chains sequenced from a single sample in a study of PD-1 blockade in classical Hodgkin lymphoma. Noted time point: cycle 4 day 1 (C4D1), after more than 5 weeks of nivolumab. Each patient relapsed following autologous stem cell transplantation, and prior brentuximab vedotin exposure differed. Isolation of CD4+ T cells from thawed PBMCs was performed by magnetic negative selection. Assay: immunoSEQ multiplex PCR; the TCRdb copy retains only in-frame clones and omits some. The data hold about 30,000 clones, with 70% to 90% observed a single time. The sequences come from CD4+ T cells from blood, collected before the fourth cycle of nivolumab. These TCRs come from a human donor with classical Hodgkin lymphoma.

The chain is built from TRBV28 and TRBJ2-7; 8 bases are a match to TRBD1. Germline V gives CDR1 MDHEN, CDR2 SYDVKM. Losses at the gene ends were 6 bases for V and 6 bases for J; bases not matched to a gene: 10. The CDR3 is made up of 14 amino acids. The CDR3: CASSPSSRGLEQYF. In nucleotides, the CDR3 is TGTGCCAGCAGCCCGTCTAGCAGGGGGCTCGAGCAGTACTTC.

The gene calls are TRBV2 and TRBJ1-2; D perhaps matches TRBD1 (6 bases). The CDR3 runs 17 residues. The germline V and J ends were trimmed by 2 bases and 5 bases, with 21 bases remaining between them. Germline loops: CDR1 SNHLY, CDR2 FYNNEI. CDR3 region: CASSESQPRVTGYGYTF. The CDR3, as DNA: TGTGCCAGCAGTGAATCCCAGCCCCGGGTAACAGGGTATGGCTACACCTTC.

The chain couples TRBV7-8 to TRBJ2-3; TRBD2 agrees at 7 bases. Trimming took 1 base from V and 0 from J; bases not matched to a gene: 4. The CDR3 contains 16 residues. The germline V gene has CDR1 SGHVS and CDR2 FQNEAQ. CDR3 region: CASSLGGLPSTDTQYF. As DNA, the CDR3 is TGTGCCAGCAGCTTAGGGGGACTACCCAGCACAGATACGCAGTATTTT.

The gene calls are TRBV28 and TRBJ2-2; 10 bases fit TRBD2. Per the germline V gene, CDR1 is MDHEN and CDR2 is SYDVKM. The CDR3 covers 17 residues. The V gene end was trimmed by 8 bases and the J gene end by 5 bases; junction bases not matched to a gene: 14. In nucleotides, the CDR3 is TGTGCCAGCTGTGCGGGTGGGCTAGCGGGAGATACCGGGGAGCTGTTTTTT. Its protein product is CASCAGGLAGDTGELFF.

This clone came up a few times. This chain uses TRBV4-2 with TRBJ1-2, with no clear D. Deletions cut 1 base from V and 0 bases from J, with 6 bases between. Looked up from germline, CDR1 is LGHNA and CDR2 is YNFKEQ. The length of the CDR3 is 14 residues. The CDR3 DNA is TGTGCCAGCAGCCAAGCGACACCTAACTATGGCTACACCTTC. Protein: CASSQATPNYGYTF.

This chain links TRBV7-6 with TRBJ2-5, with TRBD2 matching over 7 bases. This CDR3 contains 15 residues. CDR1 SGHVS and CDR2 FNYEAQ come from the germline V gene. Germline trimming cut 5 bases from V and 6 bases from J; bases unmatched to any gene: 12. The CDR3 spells CASSAAAGAGKTQYF. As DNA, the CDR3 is TGTGCCAGCAGCGCCGCGGCGGGAGCTGGGAAGACCCAGTACTTC.

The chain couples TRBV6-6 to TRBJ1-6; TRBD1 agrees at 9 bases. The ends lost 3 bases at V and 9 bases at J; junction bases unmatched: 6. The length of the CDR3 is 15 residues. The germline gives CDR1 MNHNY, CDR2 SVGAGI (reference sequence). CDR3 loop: CASSYPGQGISPLHF. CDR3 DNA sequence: TGTGCCAGCAGTTATCCGGGACAGGGCATTTCACCCCTCCACTTT.

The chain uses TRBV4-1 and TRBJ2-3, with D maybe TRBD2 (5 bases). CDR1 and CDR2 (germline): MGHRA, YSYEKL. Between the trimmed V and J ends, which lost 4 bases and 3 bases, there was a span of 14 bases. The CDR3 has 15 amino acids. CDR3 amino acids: CASSPYGVGTDTQYF. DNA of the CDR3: TGCGCCAGCAGCCCCTACGGGGTGGGGACAGATACGCAGTATTTT.

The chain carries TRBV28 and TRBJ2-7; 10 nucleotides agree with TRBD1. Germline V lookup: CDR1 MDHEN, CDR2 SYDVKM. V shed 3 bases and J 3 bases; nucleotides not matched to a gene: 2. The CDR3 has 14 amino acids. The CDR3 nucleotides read TGTGCCAGCAGTTTTAGGGACAGGGGCTACGAGCAGTACTTC. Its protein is CASSFRDRGYEQYF. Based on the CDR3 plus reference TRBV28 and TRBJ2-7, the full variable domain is DVKVTQSSRYLVKRTGEKVFLECVQDMDHENMFWYRQDPGLGLRLIYFSYDVKMKEKGDIPEGYSVSREKKERFSLILESASTNQTSMYLCASSFRDRGYEQYFGPGTRLTVT.

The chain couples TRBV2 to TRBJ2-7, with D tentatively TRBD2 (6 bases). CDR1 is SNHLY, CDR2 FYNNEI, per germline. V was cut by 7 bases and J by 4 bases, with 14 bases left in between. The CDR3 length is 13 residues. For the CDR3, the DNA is TGTGCCAGCACTCCGGGAGCGAGATACGAGCAGTACTTC. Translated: CASTPGARYEQYF.

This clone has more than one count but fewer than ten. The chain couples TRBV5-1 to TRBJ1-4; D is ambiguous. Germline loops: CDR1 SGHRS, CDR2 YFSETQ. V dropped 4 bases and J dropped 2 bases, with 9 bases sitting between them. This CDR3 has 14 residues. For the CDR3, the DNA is TGCGCCAGCAGCAGTAGTTTTACTAATGAAAAACTGTTTTTT. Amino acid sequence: CASSSSFTNEKLFF.

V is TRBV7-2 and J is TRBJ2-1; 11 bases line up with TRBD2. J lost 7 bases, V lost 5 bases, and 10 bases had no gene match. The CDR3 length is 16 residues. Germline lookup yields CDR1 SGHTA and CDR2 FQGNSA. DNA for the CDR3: TGTGCCAGCAGCCGTGACTTAGCGGGGGGGCTGAATGAGCAGTTCTTC. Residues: CASSRDLAGGLNEQFF.

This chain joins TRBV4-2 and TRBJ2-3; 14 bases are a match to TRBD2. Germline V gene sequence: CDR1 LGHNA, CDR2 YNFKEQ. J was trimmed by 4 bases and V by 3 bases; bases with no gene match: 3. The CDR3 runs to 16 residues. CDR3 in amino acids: CASSQGLAGAADTQYF. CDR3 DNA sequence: TGTGCCAGCAGCCAGGGACTAGCGGGAGCCGCAGATACGCAGTATTTT.

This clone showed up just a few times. CDR3 nucleotide sequence: TGCGCCAGCAGTGAGCCTGGGGGCACCAATGAGCAGTTCTTC. Encoded protein: CASSEPGGTNEQFF. This chain links TRBV10-1 with TRBJ2-1, with D possibly TRBD1 on 6 matching bases. The V end was cut by 2 bases, the J end by 6 bases, with 11 bases between. The CDR3 sequence is 14 residues long. CDR1 is WNHNN and CDR2 is SYGVQD in the germline V gene (reference sequence).

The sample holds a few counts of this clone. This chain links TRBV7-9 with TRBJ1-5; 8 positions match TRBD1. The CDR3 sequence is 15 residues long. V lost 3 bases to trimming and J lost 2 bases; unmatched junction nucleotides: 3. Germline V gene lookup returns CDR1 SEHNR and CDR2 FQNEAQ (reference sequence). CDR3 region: CASSFGQGGNQPQHF. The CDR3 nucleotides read TGTGCCAGCAGCTTTGGACAGGGAGGCAATCAGCCCCAGCATTTT.

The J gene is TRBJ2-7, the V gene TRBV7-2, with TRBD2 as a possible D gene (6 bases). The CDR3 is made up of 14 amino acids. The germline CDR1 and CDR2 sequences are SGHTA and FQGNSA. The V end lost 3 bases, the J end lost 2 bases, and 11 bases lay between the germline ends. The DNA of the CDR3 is TGTGCCAGCAGCTTGGGCGGGGTAACCTACGAGCAGTACTTC. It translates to CASSLGGVTYEQYF.

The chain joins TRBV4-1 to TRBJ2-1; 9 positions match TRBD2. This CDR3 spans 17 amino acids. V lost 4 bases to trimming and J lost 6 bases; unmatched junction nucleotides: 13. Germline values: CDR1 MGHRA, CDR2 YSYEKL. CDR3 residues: CASSPDRSTSGPNEQFF. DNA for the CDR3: TGCGCCAGCAGCCCAGACAGGTCGACTAGCGGCCCCAATGAGCAGTTCTTC.

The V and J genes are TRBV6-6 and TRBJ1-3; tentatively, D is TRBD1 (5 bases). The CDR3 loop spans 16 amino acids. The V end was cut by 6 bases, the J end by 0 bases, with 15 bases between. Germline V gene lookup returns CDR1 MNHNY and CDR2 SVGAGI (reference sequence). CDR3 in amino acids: CASRQLTGGSGNTIYF. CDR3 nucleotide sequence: TGTGCCAGCAGACAACTCACGGGGGGCTCTGGAAACACCATATATTTT.

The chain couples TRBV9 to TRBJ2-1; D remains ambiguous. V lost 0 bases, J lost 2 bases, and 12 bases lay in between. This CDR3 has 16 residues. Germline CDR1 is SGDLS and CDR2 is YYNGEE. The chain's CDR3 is CASSVVASGAYNEQFF. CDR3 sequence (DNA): TGTGCCAGCAGCGTAGTCGCTAGTGGGGCCTACAATGAGCAGTTCTTC.

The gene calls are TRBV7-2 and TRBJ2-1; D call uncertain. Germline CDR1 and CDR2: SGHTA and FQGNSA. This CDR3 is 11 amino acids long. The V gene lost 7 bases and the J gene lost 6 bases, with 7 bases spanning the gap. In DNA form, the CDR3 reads TGTGCCAGCACCTGGGGCAATGAGCAGTTCTTC. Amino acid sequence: CASTWGNEQFF.

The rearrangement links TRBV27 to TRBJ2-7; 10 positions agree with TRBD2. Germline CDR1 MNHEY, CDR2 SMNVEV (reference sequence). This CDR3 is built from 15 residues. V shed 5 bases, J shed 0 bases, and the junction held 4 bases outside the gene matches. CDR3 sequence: CASSVIAGGSYEQYF. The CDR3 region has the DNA TGTGCCAGCAGTGTAATAGCGGGGGGCTCCTACGAGCAGTACTTC.

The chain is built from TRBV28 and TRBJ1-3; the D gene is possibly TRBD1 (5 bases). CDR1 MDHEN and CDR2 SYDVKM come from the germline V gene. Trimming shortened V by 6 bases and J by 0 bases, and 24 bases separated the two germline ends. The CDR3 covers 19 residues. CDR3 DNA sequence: TGTGCCAGCAGCGGGGACGCAGGAAATCCATTTCTCTCTGGAAACACCATATATTTT. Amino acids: CASSGDAGNPFLSGNTIYF.

CDR3 in amino acids: CASSPYGRGKYNEQFF. The CDR3 nucleotides are TGCGCCAGCAGCCCCTACGGCAGGGGAAAATACAATGAGCAGTTCTTC. The J gene is TRBJ2-1, the V gene TRBV5-1, with a weak D call TRBD1 (6 bases). V lost 4 bases to trimming and J lost 4 bases, with 18 bases between them. The germline gives CDR1 SGHRS, CDR2 YFSETQ. The CDR3 loop spans 16 amino acids.

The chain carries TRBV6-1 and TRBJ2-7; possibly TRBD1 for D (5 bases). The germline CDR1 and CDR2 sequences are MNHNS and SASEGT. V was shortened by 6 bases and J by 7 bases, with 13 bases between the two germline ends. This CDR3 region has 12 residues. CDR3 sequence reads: CASRYQTGEQYF. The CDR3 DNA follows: TGTGCCAGCAGATACCAAACAGGAGAGCAGTACTTC.

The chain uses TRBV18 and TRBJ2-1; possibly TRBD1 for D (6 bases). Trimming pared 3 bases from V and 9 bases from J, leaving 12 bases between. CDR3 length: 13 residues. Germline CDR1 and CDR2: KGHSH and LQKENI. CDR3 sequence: CASSPGRGVEQFF. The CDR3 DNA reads TGTGCCAGCTCACCCGGCAGGGGCGTTGAGCAGTTCTTC.

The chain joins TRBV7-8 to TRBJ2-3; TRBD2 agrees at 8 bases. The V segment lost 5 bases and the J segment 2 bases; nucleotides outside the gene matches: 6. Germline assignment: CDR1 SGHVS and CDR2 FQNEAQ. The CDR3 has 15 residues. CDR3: CASSETSGPTDTQYF. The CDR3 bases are TGTGCCAGCAGCGAAACTAGCGGTCCCACAGATACGCAGTATTTT.

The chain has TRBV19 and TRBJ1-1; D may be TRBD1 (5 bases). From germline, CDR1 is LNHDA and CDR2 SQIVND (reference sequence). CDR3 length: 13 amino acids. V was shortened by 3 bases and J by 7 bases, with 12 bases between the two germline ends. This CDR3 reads CASSMGGADEAFF. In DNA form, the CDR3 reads TGTGCCAGTAGTATGGGAGGGGCAGATGAAGCTTTCTTT. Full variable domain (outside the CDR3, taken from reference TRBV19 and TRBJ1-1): DGGITQSPKYLFRKEGQNVTLSCEQNLNHDAMYWYRQDPGQGLRLIYYSQIVNDFQKGDIAEGYSVSREKKESFPLTVTSAQKNPTAFYLCASSMGGADEAFFGQGTRLTVV.

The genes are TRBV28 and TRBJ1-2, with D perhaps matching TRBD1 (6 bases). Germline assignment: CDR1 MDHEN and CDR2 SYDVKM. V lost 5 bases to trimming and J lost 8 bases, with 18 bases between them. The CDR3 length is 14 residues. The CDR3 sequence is CASSIRGLDRGYTF. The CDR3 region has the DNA TGTGCCAGCAGTATCCGGGGGCTCGATCGGGGCTACACCTTC.

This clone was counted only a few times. The chain's CDR3 is CASSAGAGRKLFF. The DNA of the CDR3 is TGTGCCAGCAGTGCTGGTGCGGGTCGAAAACTGTTTTTT. The chain links TRBV2 to TRBJ1-4, with no clear D. The V end lost 4 bases, the J end lost 10 bases, and 13 bases lay between the germline ends. Germline V gives CDR1 SNHLY, CDR2 FYNNEI. This CDR3 contains 13 residues.

The CDR3 coding sequence is TGTGCCAGCAGCGTAGTCCCGACAGTCACAGATACGCAGTATTTT. Translated, it gives CASSVVPTVTDTQYF. The chain is built from TRBV9 and TRBJ2-3; perhaps TRBD1 as D (5 bases). Germline V gives CDR1 SGDLS, CDR2 YYNGEE. The CDR3 consists of 15 residues. Trimming removed 0 bases at V and 2 bases at J, with 10 bases between. Full variable domain (remainder filled in from reference TRBV9 and TRBJ2-3): DSGVTQTPKHLITATGQRVTLRCSPRSGDLSVYWYQQSLDQGLQFLIQYYNGEERAKGNILERFSAQQFPDLHSELNLSSLELGDSALYFCASSVVPTVTDTQYFGPGTRLTVL.